The 17 T cell receptor beta chains in this list originate from one sample, sequenced in a study of T cells after yellow fever vaccination. TCRdb passed the 5' RACE reads through MiXCR, listing each CDR3 protein once. The data contain a few hundred thousand distinct CDR3 sequences, roughly a sixth of them singletons. The material sequenced was PBMCs, taken before the yellow fever booster vaccination. These receptors came from a man between 18 and 29 years old who received the YFV17D yellow fever vaccine.

The sample holds a few counts of this clonotype. The chain has TRBV29-1 and TRBJ2-3, with TRBD2 matching 8 bases. Germline assignment: CDR1 SQVTM and CDR2 ANQGSEA. The V segment lost 4 bases and the J segment 4 bases; nucleotides outside the gene matches: 1. CDR3 length: 12 amino acids. The CDR3 loop is CSVVRGADTQYF. CDR3 sequence (DNA): TGCAGCGTTGTGCGGGGGGCAGATACGCAGTATTTT.

This clonotype was picked up a small number of times. CDR3 coding DNA: TGCGCCAGCAGCATCGGGACTAGCGGGGGCCAAGAGACCCAGTACTTC. Amino acid sequence: CASSIGTSGGQETQYF. The chain is built from TRBV4-3 and TRBJ2-5; 14 nucleotides align to TRBD2. The CDR3 is 16 amino acids. Germline CDR1 is LGHNA and CDR2 is YSLEER. V dropped 5 bases and J dropped 1; count of bases not matched to a gene: 3.

The rearrangement uses TRBV5-1 and TRBJ2-7, with D perhaps matching TRBD1 (5 bases). The germline V gene has CDR1 SGHRS and CDR2 YFSETQ. The CDR3 consists of 14 residues. Trimming took 0 bases from V and 6 from J, leaving 13 bases between them. The DNA for the CDR3 is TGCGCCAGCAGCTTGGAGAACGACAGTTCCGAGCAGTACTTC. This codes for CASSLENDSSEQYF.

In its sample, this clonotype was seen a few times. The chain uses TRBV12-3 or TRBV12-4 and TRBJ2-6; the D gene is possibly TRBD1 (6 bases). CDR3 length: 11 amino acids. The V and J ends lost 3 bases and 16 bases respectively, with 10 bases between them. Written as DNA, the CDR3 is TGTGCCAGCAGTTTCGGAGGACAGCTGACTTTC. The encoded protein is CASSFGGQLTF.

The rearrangement links TRBV20-1 to TRBJ1-1; 11 nucleotides line up with TRBD1. Germline CDR1 and CDR2: DFQATT and SNEGSKA (reference sequence). The V gene end was trimmed by 4 bases and the J gene end by 9 bases; junction bases not matched to a gene: 7. The CDR3 totals 13 residues. This chain's CDR3 is CSAIRGQGAKAFF. The CDR3 DNA is TGCAGTGCTATAAGAGGACAGGGGGCTAAAGCTTTCTTT.

This chain joins TRBV7-9 and TRBJ1-1; possibly TRBD1 for D (6 bases). The germline V gene encodes CDR1 SEHNR and CDR2 FQNEAQ (reference sequence). The germline V and J ends were trimmed by 5 bases and 0 bases, with 13 bases remaining between them. CDR3 size: 15 residues. CDR3 protein: CASSPRTAMNTEAFF. The CDR3 nucleotides read TGTGCCAGCAGCCCTCGGACAGCCATGAACACTGAAGCTTTCTTT.

The V gene is TRBV7-2, the J gene TRBJ2-1; D unclear. V dropped 4 bases and J dropped 4 bases, with 20 bases sitting between them. The germline V gene has CDR1 SGHTA and CDR2 FQGNSA. The CDR3 is 17 residues long. The CDR3 region has the DNA TGTGCCAGCAGCTACCTACCTAATCCTGGTCCTTACAATGAGCAGTTCTTC. Protein: CASSYLPNPGPYNEQFF. Using reference TRBV7-2 and TRBJ2-1 for the parts outside the CDR3, the full variable domain is GAGVSQSPSNKVTEKGKDVELRCDPISGHTALYWYRQSLGQGLEFLIYFQGNSAPDKSGLPSDRFSAERTGGSVSTLTIQRTQQEDSAVYLCASSYLPNPGPYNEQFFGPGTRLTVL.

In its sample, this clonotype was seen many times. The chain couples TRBV7-6 to TRBJ2-5; either TRBD1 or TRBD2 may supply D (5 bases each). Germline values: CDR1 SGHVS, CDR2 FNYEAQ. This CDR3 contains 15 residues. With 5 bases removed from V and 0 bases from J, the gap between germline ends came to 13 bases. The CDR3 spells CASSAVRGHQETQYF. CDR3 nucleotides: TGTGCCAGCAGCGCCGTGAGGGGACACCAAGAGACCCAGTACTTC. Using reference TRBV7-6 and TRBJ2-5 for the parts outside the CDR3, the full variable domain is GAGVSQSPRYKVTKRGQDVALRCDPISGHVSLYWYRQALGQGPEFLTYFNYEAQQDKSGLPNDRFSAERPEGSISTLTIQRTEQRDSAMYRCASSAVRGHQETQYFGPGTRLLVL.

CDR3 protein: CSARDPRGYEQYF. CDR3 in DNA: TGCAGTGCTAGAGATCCCAGGGGATACGAGCAGTACTTC. The V call is TRBV20-1, the J call TRBJ2-7; D is perhaps TRBD1 (6 bases). Germline V lookup: CDR1 DFQATT, CDR2 SNEGSKA (reference sequence). The CDR3 covers 13 residues. The germline V and J ends were trimmed by 0 bases and 4 bases, with 10 bases remaining between them.

This clonotype showed up just a few times. This chain uses TRBV6-5 with TRBJ1-4; tentative D call: TRBD1 (5 bases). The CDR3 extends over 13 amino acids. Trimming removed 10 bases at V and 7 bases at J, with 16 bases between. The germline CDR1 and CDR2 sequences are MNHEY and SVGAGI. The CDR3 is CATGRDRGEKLFF. CDR3 bases: TGTGCCACCGGGAGGGACCGAGGTGAAAAACTGTTTTTT.

The chain joins TRBV20-1 to TRBJ1-3, with TRBD1 matching over 9 bases. Germline loops: CDR1 DFQATT, CDR2 SNEGSKA (reference sequence). This CDR3 region has 16 residues. V was pared by 3 bases and J by 3 bases, with 9 bases of the junction left unmatched. The DNA for the CDR3 is TGCAGTGCTAGCACCCCGACAGGGGGTATTGGAAACACCATATATTTT. The encoded protein is CSASTPTGGIGNTIYF.

The CDR3 sequence is CSVEVTVRGGELFF. CDR3 bases: TGCAGCGTTGAAGTTACCGTAAGGGGGGGGGAGCTGTTTTTT. The chain recombines TRBV29-1 with TRBJ2-2; TRBD1 might be the D (6 bases). From germline, CDR1 is SQVTM and CDR2 ANQGSEA. CDR3 length: 14 amino acids. The V and J ends lost 1 base and 8 bases respectively, with 14 bases between them.

This clonotype was seen a handful of times. CDR3 coding DNA: TGCGCCAGCACCAGCGGGGGCCGCACAGATACGCAGTATTTT. This encodes CASTSGGRTDTQYF. This chain connects TRBV5-1 to TRBJ2-3, with TRBD2 identical over 8 bases. After removal of 6 bases from V and 1 base from J, the junction contained 4 bases not matched to a gene. The germline V gene encodes CDR1 SGHRS and CDR2 YFSETQ. This CDR3 is built from 14 residues.

The sample holds a few counts of this clonotype. This chain connects TRBV7-6 to TRBJ2-3; perhaps TRBD2 as D (6 bases). Germline V gene sequence: CDR1 SGHVS, CDR2 FNYEAQ. V dropped 5 bases and J dropped 1 base, with 13 bases sitting between them. CDR3 size: 15 residues. CDR3 loop: CASSQTGGGTDTQYF. In DNA, the CDR3 is TGTGCCAGCAGCCAAACTGGCGGGGGCACAGATACGCAGTATTTT.

This clonotype was counted only a few times. The J gene is TRBJ1-2, the V gene TRBV6-1; D ambiguous. The V end lost 2 bases, the J end lost 8 bases, and 9 bases lay between the germline ends. The germline gives CDR1 MNHNS, CDR2 SASEGT. CDR3 length: 12 amino acids. CDR3 sequence reads: CASSERQVGYTF. The CDR3 DNA reads as TGTGCCAGCAGTGAACGTCAGGTCGGCTACACCTTC.

This clonotype came up a few times. This chain links TRBV7-2 with TRBJ1-2, with D perhaps matching TRBD1 (5 bases). This CDR3 region has 12 residues. Germline values: CDR1 SGHTA, CDR2 FQGNSA. Trimming pared 8 bases from V and 6 bases from J, leaving 13 bases between. The CDR3 DNA reads as TGTGCCAGCGGACGAATAGGGGATGGCTACACCTTC. It is translated as CASGRIGDGYTF.

The chain joins TRBV18 to TRBJ1-2; a possible D gene is TRBD1 (6 bases). CDR3 length equals 14 residues. V lost 6 bases and J 4 bases, leaving 15 bases between the germline ends. Germline CDR1 and CDR2: KGHSH and LQKENI. The CDR3 sequence is CASSQGQPTYGYTF. DNA of the CDR3: TGTGCCAGCTCCCAAGGACAGCCCACCTATGGCTACACCTTC.